The next 21 T cell receptor beta chains were all read from a single sample in a study of cytomegalovirus exposure and HLA in healthy donors. Primers: 60 Vbeta forward and 13 Jbeta reverse. Sequencing was performed with immunoSEQ multiplex PCR; in TCRdb, only in-frame clones are kept and a portion is missing. The table has around 170,000 clones, around 80% seen once. What was sequenced was PBMCs. These receptors originate from a woman between 18 and 30 years old in good health and CMV-seronegative.

The chain links TRBV25-1 to TRBJ2-7, with 9 positions matching TRBD1. Germline assignment: CDR1 MGHDK and CDR2 SYGVNS. The CDR3 is 16 amino acids. V was pared by 4 bases and J by 2 bases, with 9 bases of the junction left unmatched. CDR3 sequence: CASSGGRDRATYEQYF. CDR3 nucleotides: TGTGCCAGCAGTGGAGGAAGGGACAGGGCTACCTACGAGCAGTACTTC.

As for this clone: One junction end disagrees with the germline gene, perhaps due to a read error. J is TRBJ2-6 and V is TRBV6-5; TRBD1 is a possible D gene (5 bases). This CDR3 spans 15 amino acids. The germline V gene encodes CDR1 MNHEY and CDR2 SVGAGI. The CDR3 spells CASSYYRSGANGLTF. CDR3 sequence (DNA): TGTGCCAGCAGTTACTACCGCTCTGGGGCCAACGGCCTGACTTTC.

The genes are TRBV30 and TRBJ2-5; D not certain. V was pared by 4 bases and J by 4 bases, with 7 bases between. From germline, CDR1 is GTSNPN and CDR2 SVGIG (reference sequence). The CDR3 runs 11 residues. This chain's CDR3 is CAWNLRETQYF. DNA of the CDR3: TGTGCCTGGAACCTTAGAGAGACCCAGTACTTC.

The chain employs TRBV7-9 and TRBJ1-1; a possible D gene is TRBD1 (5 bases). Germline CDR1 SEHNR, CDR2 FQNEAQ (reference sequence). V gave up 5 bases and J gave up 5 bases, with 18 bases separating them. The CDR3 runs to 15 residues. CDR3 loop: CASSPFDGGGTEAFF. The CDR3 DNA sequence: TGTGCCAGCAGCCCTTTCGATGGGGGGGGGACTGAAGCTTTCTTT.

This chain uses TRBV9 with TRBJ1-1; D gene ambiguous. CDR1 and CDR2 from the germline V gene are SGDLS and YYNGEE. V gave up 4 bases and J gave up 5 bases, with 18 bases separating them. CDR3 length: 15 amino acids. This chain's CDR3 is CASSPPGSVTTEAFF. The DNA of the CDR3 is TGTGCCAGCAGCCCCCCCGGGAGTGTTACGACTGAAGCTTTCTTT.

This clone was counted between two and nine times. The rearrangement links TRBV6-6 to TRBJ2-3; D might be TRBD2 (5 bases). The V end lost 4 bases, the J end lost 10 bases, and 6 bases lay between the germline ends. CDR1 MNHNY and CDR2 SVGAGI come from the germline V gene (reference sequence). The CDR3 loop spans 10 amino acids. In DNA form, the CDR3 reads TGTGCCAGCAGTTCCGGGGCGCAGTATTTT. Its translation is CASSSGAQYF.

J is TRBJ2-3 and V is TRBV6-5; D is undetermined. From germline, CDR1 is MNHEY and CDR2 SVGAGI. The length of the CDR3 is 14 residues. Trimming cost V 2 bases and J 4 bases, with 10 bases left between them. The DNA of the CDR3 is TGTGCCAGCAGTTACCGTACTACCGCAGATACGCAGTATTTT. It codes for CASSYRTTADTQYF.

The genes are TRBV7-3 and TRBJ2-2, with D possibly being TRBD1 (6 bases). The germline gives CDR1 SGHTA, CDR2 FQGTGA. The V end lost 5 bases, the J end lost 6 bases, and 10 bases lay between the germline ends. The length of the CDR3 is 13 residues. CDR3 sequence reads: CASSPGGAGELFF. The CDR3 region has the DNA TGTGCCAGCAGCCCTGGGGGCGCCGGGGAGCTGTTTTTT.

This clone has a handful of counts. This chain links TRBV10-3 with TRBJ1-5, with D unclear. V was clipped by 2 bases and J by 3 bases, with 5 bases between them. The CDR3 covers 13 residues. Germline V lookup: CDR1 ENHRY, CDR2 SYGVKD. CDR3 amino acids: CAISEGPNQPQHF. For the CDR3, the DNA is TGTGCCATCAGTGAGGGGCCCAATCAGCCCCAGCATTTT.

V is TRBV6-5 and J is TRBJ2-7; D not resolved. The V gene's germline CDR1 is MNHEY and CDR2 SVGAGI. This CDR3 contains 14 residues. V lost 4 bases, J lost 0 bases, and 10 bases lay in between. This CDR3 is CASSFGRSSYEQYF. In DNA, the CDR3 is TGTGCCAGCAGTTTCGGAAGGAGCTCCTACGAGCAGTACTTC.

This sequence joins TRBV6-1 and TRBJ2-6; D is possibly TRBD1 (6 bases). Germline loops: CDR1 MNHNS, CDR2 SASEGT. CDR3 length: 17 amino acids. Trimming took off 3 bases at V and 0 bases at J, with 12 bases between the two ends. The CDR3 bases are TGTGCCAGCAGTGATAAGGGGGTGGCCTCTGGGGCCAACGTCCTGACTTTC. It yields the protein CASSDKGVASGANVLTF.

This clone was recorded once. This sequence joins TRBV27 and TRBJ2-7; D perhaps matches TRBD1 (6 bases). Per the germline V gene, CDR1 is MNHEY and CDR2 is SMNVEV (reference sequence). The CDR3 contains 14 residues. Trimming removed 3 bases from V and 4 bases from J, with 13 bases in between. CDR3 in DNA: TGTGCCAGCAGTTTGGGGGCCGGCGGTTACGAGCAGTACTTC. It translates to CASSLGAGGYEQYF.

With regard to this clone: Relative to the germline gene, one junction end is altered; a read error may explain this. The chain employs TRBV6-5 and TRBJ2-6, with 8 bases aligning to TRBD2. The length of the CDR3 is 15 residues. CDR1 and CDR2 (germline): MNHEY, SVGAGI. The CDR3: CASSYGTSGANGLTF. In DNA, the CDR3 is TGTGCCAGCAGTTATGGGACTAGTGGGGCCAACGGCCTGACTTTC.

The CDR3 spells CASSESIYSYEQFF. The CDR3 nucleotides are TGCGCCAGCAGTGAGTCGATTTATAGTTATGAGCAGTTCTTC. The J gene is TRBJ2-1, the V gene TRBV10-1, with unresolved D. Trimming removed 0 bases at V and 8 bases at J, with 11 bases between. Germline V gene data show CDR1 as WNHNN and CDR2 as SYGVQD (reference sequence). This CDR3 has 14 amino acids.

The chain combines TRBV29-1 with TRBJ2-4; D is ambiguous. Per the germline V gene, CDR1 is SQVTM and CDR2 is ANQGSEA. The CDR3 contains 13 residues. The V gene lost 1 base and the J gene lost 4 bases, with 8 bases spanning the gap. CDR3 in amino acids: CSVEGPQKNIQYF. In DNA form, the CDR3 reads TGCAGCGTTGAAGGGCCCCAGAAAAACATTCAGTACTTC.

The chain links TRBV7-2 to TRBJ2-2; tentative D call: TRBD2 (6 bases). Trimming left V 5 bases short and J 7 bases short, with 11 bases between. CDR3 length equals 13 residues. Germline V gene sequence: CDR1 SGHTA, CDR2 FQGNSA. The CDR3 nucleotides read TGTGCCAGCAGCCCCTACGGGGGCGGGGAGCTGTTTTTT. Its translation: CASSPYGGGELFF.

The V gene is TRBV5-1, the J gene TRBJ1-2, with 11 bases that match TRBD1. Germline CDR1 is SGHRS and CDR2 is YFSETQ. With 2 bases clipped from V and 6 bases from J, the junction kept 3 bases outside the gene matches. This CDR3 region has 14 residues. The CDR3 region is CASSFGTGGDGYTF. The DNA for the CDR3 is TGCGCCAGCAGCTTTGGGACAGGGGGGGATGGCTACACCTTC.

This clone was recorded a few times. Other DNA sequences from this sample encode an identical CDR3 as well. The chain joins TRBV6-4 to TRBJ2-3; 9 positions match TRBD2. V was clipped by 4 bases and J by 1 base; unmatched bases: 0. The length of the CDR3 is 14 residues. The germline gives CDR1 MRHNA, CDR2 SNTAGT. The chain's CDR3 is CASSVAGGTDTQYF. The CDR3 bases are TGTGCCAGCAGTGTAGCGGGGGGCACAGATACGCAGTATTTT.

The rearrangement uses TRBV5-4 and TRBJ1-2; no clear D gene. The CDR3 totals 14 residues. The V end was cut by 8 bases, the J end by 6 bases, with 20 bases between. The germline CDR1 and CDR2 sequences are SGHNT and YYREEE (reference sequence). CDR3 in amino acids: CASTKPGESHGYTF. The CDR3 DNA sequence: TGTGCCAGTACAAAGCCCGGGGAAAGCCATGGCTACACCTTC.

DNA for the CDR3: TGCGCCAGCAGCTCGACAGACAAAGTGGGCCATGGCTACACCTTC. Its protein product is CASSSTDKVGHGYTF. V is TRBV4-1 and J is TRBJ1-2; TRBD1 might be the D (5 bases). The germline V gene has CDR1 MGHRA and CDR2 YSYEKL. The CDR3 totals 15 residues. V lost 5 bases to trimming and J lost 6 bases, with 19 bases between them.

This clone is a singleton in its sample. The J gene is TRBJ1-1, the V gene TRBV18; 10 bases align to TRBD1. Germline CDR1 KGHSH, CDR2 LQKENI. The V and J ends lost 1 base and 6 bases, in that order; junction bases with no gene match: 26. There are 22 residues in the CDR3. The CDR3 is CASSPRLASPGQGLTGKPEAFF. The CDR3 DNA reads TGTGCCAGCTCACCACGACTGGCTTCACCGGGACAGGGGTTAACAGGCAAACCTGAAGCTTTCTTT.